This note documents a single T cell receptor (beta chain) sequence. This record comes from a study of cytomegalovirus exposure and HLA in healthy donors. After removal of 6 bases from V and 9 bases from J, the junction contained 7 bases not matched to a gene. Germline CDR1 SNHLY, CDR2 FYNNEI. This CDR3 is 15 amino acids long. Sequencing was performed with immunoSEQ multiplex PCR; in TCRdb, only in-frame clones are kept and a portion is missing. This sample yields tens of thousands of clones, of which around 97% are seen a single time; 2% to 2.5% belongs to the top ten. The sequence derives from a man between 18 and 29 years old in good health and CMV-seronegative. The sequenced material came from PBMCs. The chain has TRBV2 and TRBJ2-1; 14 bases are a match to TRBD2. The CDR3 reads CASSGTSGSGAEQFF. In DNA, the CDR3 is TGTGCCAGCAGCGGGACTAGCGGGAGTGGAGCTGAGCAGTTCTTC.